Sequencing of this T cell receptor beta chain was carried out in a study of cytomegalovirus exposure and HLA in healthy donors. The CDR3 consists of 15 residues. CDR1 and CDR2 (germline): SGHDT, YYEEEE. V lost 4 bases, J lost 5 bases, and 10 bases stayed unmatched. PCR amplification relied on 60 Vbeta primers (plus 13 Jbeta primers). Produced via immunoSEQ multiplex PCR; TCRdb's table is partial and in-frame only. The sample holds about 150,000 clones, approximately 80% seen once. The sequence came from a boy younger than 10 in good health and CMV-seronegative. This sequence joins TRBV5-6 and TRBJ1-1; 8 positions agree with TRBD1. Source material: PBMCs. The CDR3 sequence is CASSPLGQGGTEAFF. DNA of the CDR3: TGTGCCAGCAGCCCCCTCGGACAGGGCGGGACTGAAGCTTTCTTT.